The TCR beta chain described here comes from a study of shared clonotypes between healthy human individuals. The wider study: The cohort comprised a couple of women and a few men. Their ages spanned 18 to 49 years. General study results and limits: Compared with clonotypes that all four donors shared, non-shared clonotypes had lower generation probabilities.

This clone turned up a few times. What it recognizes is unknown. The germline CDR1 and CDR2 sequences are LGHNA and YNFKEQ. Trimming took 4 bases from V and 7 from J, leaving 11 bases between them. The CDR3 has 12 amino acids. Using immunoSEQ multiplex PCR, the repertoire was profiled, and TCRdb retains in-frame clones only, with some absent. The sample lists approximately 100,000 clones, roughly two thirds occurring once. The sequence came from a man aged 25-45 years in good health. The sample consisted of memory CD8+ T cells sorted from blood. Subset defined: CD45RO+ cells pooled with CCR7-negative TemRA cells. The chain uses TRBV4-2 and TRBJ2-7, with TRBD2 as a possible D gene (5 bases). The CDR3 spells CASSPPSGEQYF. The DNA of the CDR3 is TGTGCCAGCAGCCCGCCTTCGGGGGAGCAGTACTTC.